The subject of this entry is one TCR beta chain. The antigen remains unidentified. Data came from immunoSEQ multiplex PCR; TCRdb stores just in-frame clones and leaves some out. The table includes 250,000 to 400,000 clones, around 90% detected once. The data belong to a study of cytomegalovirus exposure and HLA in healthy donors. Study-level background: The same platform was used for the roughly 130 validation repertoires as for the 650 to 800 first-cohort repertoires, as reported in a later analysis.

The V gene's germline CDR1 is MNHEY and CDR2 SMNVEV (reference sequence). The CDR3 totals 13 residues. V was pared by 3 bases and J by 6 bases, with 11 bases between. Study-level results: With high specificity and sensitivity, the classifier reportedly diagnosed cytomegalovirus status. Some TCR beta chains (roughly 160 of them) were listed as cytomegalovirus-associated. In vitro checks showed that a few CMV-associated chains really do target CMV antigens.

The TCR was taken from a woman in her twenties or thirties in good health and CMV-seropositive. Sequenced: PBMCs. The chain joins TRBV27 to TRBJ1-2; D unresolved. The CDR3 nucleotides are TGTGCCAGCAGTTTCTTCTCCAAACATGGCTACACCTTC. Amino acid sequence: CASSFFSKHGYTF.